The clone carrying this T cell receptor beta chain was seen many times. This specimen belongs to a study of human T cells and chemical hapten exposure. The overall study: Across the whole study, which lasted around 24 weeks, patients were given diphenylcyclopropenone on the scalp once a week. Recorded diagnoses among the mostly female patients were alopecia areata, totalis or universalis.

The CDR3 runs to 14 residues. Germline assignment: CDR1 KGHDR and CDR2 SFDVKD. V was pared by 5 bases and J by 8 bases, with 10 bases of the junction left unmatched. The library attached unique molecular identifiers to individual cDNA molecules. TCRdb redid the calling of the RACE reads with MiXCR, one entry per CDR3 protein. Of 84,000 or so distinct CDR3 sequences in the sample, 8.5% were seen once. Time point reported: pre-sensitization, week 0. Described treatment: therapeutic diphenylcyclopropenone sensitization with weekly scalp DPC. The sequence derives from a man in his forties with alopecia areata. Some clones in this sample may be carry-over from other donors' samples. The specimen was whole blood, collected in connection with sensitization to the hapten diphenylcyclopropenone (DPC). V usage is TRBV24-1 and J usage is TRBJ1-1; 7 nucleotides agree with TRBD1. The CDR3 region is CATSGSGTDKEAFF. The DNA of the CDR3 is TGTGCCACCAGTGGGTCCGGGACAGATAAGGAAGCTTTCTTT.